The clone carrying this T cell receptor beta chain was seen ten or more times. What it binds is unknown. The CDR3 regions of TCR beta were amplified from RNA transcripts. In the first-round RT-PCR of the TCR CDR3, the HTBI primer set was used. TCRdb re-called the multiplex PCR reads through MiXCR, storing one row per CDR3 protein. The sample consists of 300,000 to 450,000 distinct CDR3 sequences, approximately 14% of them appearing once. The CDR3 spans 14 residues. Germline V gene sequence: CDR1 MDHEN, CDR2 SYDVKM. Trimming took off 6 bases at V and 7 bases at J, with 19 bases between the two ends. This record belongs to a study of T cells in Graves' hyperthyroidism and ophthalmopathy. Regarding the study as a whole: Expanded thyroid clonotypes (above 0.001) were mostly also found in blood.

V and J are TRBV28 and TRBJ2-7; D is tentatively TRBD1 or TRBD2 (5 bases each). Sequencing input: blood. The sequence came from a woman aged 55-70 years with Graves' hyperthyroidism. The CDR3 loop is CASRTGALGREQYF. For the CDR3, the DNA is TGTGCCAGCAGGACCGGGGCCCTGGGTCGGGAGCAGTACTTC.